Following are 21 T cell receptor beta chains from one sample sequenced in a study of T-cell memory formation after mild COVID-19. TCRdb re-analysed the 5' RACE reads in MiXCR, keeping a single row per CDR3 protein. The repertoire includes 250,000 to 400,000 distinct CDR3 sequences, roughly an eighth of them detected once, and about 21% sits in the top ten. The specimen sequenced was PBMCs or a T cell subset sorted from them (not recorded which). These receptors all stem from a man aged 18 to 30 who had mild COVID-19 (a few samples of this study predate the infection). Cell type and time point are not known.

This clonotype was counted ten times or more. The CDR3, as DNA: TGCAGCGTTGAATGGGAGAATACCTACGAGCAGTACTTC. Translation gives CSVEWENTYEQYF. The rearrangement links TRBV29-1 to TRBJ2-7, with D perhaps matching TRBD2 (5 bases). Trimming removed 2 bases at V and 2 bases at J, with 10 bases between. CDR1 is SQVTM, CDR2 ANQGSEA, per germline. The CDR3 length is 13 residues.

The chain combines TRBV6-1 with TRBJ1-6; D unclear. Between the trimmed V and J ends, which lost 7 bases and 6 bases, there was a span of 16 bases. The CDR3 consists of 15 residues. CDR1 is MNHNS and CDR2 is SASEGT in the germline V gene. The chain's CDR3 is CASMVSVGANSPLHF. CDR3 DNA sequence: TGTGCCAGCATGGTCTCCGTGGGAGCTAATTCACCCCTCCACTTT.

This clonotype was picked up one time. The chain employs TRBV9 and TRBJ2-1; D gene ambiguous. This CDR3 has 14 amino acids. V was pared by 0 bases and J by 8 bases, with 12 bases between. CDR1 is SGDLS, CDR2 YYNGEE, per germline. The CDR3 sequence is CASSVGGTMDEQFF. The CDR3 DNA follows: TGTGCCAGCAGCGTAGGGGGAACAATGGATGAGCAGTTCTTC.

This chain joins TRBV5-5 and TRBJ2-7; tentatively, D is TRBD1 or TRBD2 (5 bases each). The germline V gene has CDR1 SGHKS and CDR2 YYEKEE (reference sequence). Trimming removed 4 bases from V and 2 bases from J, with 16 bases in between. CDR3 length: 15 amino acids. In DNA form, the CDR3 reads TGTGCCAGCAGCCCCTACCGCAGGGACCCCTACGAGCAGTACTTC. Protein: CASSPYRRDPYEQYF.

CDR3 residues: CASSPGQGASAQYF. The CDR3 region has the DNA TGCGCCAGCAGCCCCGGACAGGGGGCAAGTGCTCAGTACTTC. V gene TRBV4-1 combines with J gene TRBJ2-4; TRBD1 agrees at 11 bases. The ends lost 4 bases at V and 12 bases at J; junction bases unmatched: 8. The germline V gene encodes CDR1 MGHRA and CDR2 YSYEKL. The CDR3 extends over 14 amino acids.

This clonotype occurred a few times. The CDR3 sequence is CASSLVNEGSGNTIYF. DNA for the CDR3: TGTGCCAGCAGCTTAGTTAACGAGGGCTCTGGAAACACCATATATTTT. V is TRBV7-2 and J is TRBJ1-3; D gene unclear. The CDR3 has 16 residues. V gave up 1 base and J gave up 0 bases, with 10 bases separating them. Germline CDR1 reads SGHTA; CDR2 reads FQGNSA.

This chain links TRBV12-3 or TRBV12-4 with TRBJ2-7, with D unresolved. This CDR3 comprises 11 residues. Trimming removed 2 bases from V and 3 bases from J, with 2 bases in between. CDR3 in amino acids: CASSLCYEQYV. CDR3 coding DNA: TGTGCCAGCAGTTTATGCTACGAGCAGTACGTC.

The chain links TRBV3-1 to TRBJ1-5; TRBD1 is a possible D gene (6 bases). The CDR3 runs 17 residues. The V and J ends lost 1 base and 4 bases respectively, with 17 bases between them. Germline V gene sequence: CDR1 LGHDT, CDR2 YNNKEL (reference sequence). The CDR3 bases are TGTGCCAGCAGCCAAGTCGGCAGGCGGGGGCGTAATCAGCCCCAGCATTTT. Translating it yields CASSQVGRRGRNQPQHF.

V and J are TRBV24-1 and TRBJ2-5; D remains ambiguous. Germline V gene data show CDR1 as KGHDR and CDR2 as SFDVKD. The V end was cut by 5 bases, the J end by 4 bases, with 16 bases between. This CDR3 is 15 amino acids long. In nucleotides, the CDR3 is TGTGCCACCAGTGGCTTGACATATGTCCGAGAGACCCAGTACTTC. It yields the protein CATSGLTYVRETQYF.

The rearrangement joins TRBV2 to TRBJ2-4; 7 bases match TRBD1. This CDR3 has 17 amino acids. Germline V lookup: CDR1 SNHLY, CDR2 FYNNEI. J was trimmed by 2 bases and V by 5 bases; bases with no gene match: 12. CDR3 region: CASSTITGVVTKNIQYF. The DNA for the CDR3 is TGTGCCAGCAGTACAATAACAGGGGTTGTGACCAAAAACATTCAGTACTTC.

This clonotype turned up a few times. V gene TRBV6-5 combines with J gene TRBJ2-1; the D gene is possibly TRBD2 (5 bases). V gave up 0 bases and J gave up 12 bases, with 9 bases separating them. In germline, CDR1 is MNHEY, CDR2 SVGAGI. The CDR3 length is 12 residues. The chain's CDR3 is CASSYSGDSQFF. The CDR3 DNA follows: TGTGCCAGCAGTTACTCCGGGGATTCGCAGTTCTTC.

This clonotype occurred a few times. The chain carries TRBV7-3 and TRBJ2-3; unclear D gene. The CDR3 is made up of 13 amino acids. Germline CDR1 reads SGHTA; CDR2 reads FQGTGA. The V and J ends lost 5 bases and 4 bases respectively, with 10 bases between them. CDR3 DNA sequence: TGTGCCAGCAGCCCCGGCCCATCAGATACGCAGTATTTT. Encoded protein: CASSPGPSDTQYF.

In its sample, this clonotype was seen a few times. The chain employs TRBV20-1 and TRBJ2-3, with D hard to call. The V gene's germline CDR1 is DFQATT and CDR2 SNEGSKA (reference sequence). V was pared by 0 bases and J by 0 bases, with 13 bases between. The CDR3 consists of 16 residues. As DNA, the CDR3 is TGCAGTGCTAGAGAGGGGTCAACATTTAGCACAGATACGCAGTATTTT. This codes for CSAREGSTFSTDTQYF.

The chain has TRBV2 and TRBJ2-5; no reliable D call. The germline gives CDR1 SNHLY, CDR2 FYNNEI. With 2 bases removed from V and 7 bases from J, the gap between germline ends came to 8 bases. The CDR3 sequence is 12 residues long. CDR3 in DNA: TGTGCCAGCAGTGAACTTTACGGGACCCAGTACTTC. Protein sequence: CASSELYGTQYF.

This clonotype showed up just once. The chain uses TRBV5-4 and TRBJ2-7; D is perhaps TRBD1 (6 bases). The germline gives CDR1 SGHNT, CDR2 YYREEE (reference sequence). The CDR3 consists of 13 residues. V was clipped by 3 bases and J by 6 bases, with 13 bases between them. CDR3 sequence reads: CASSYDRSPEQYV. CDR3 bases: TGTGCCAGCAGCTACGACAGGTCCCCCGAGCAGTACGTC.

The J gene is TRBJ2-1, the V gene TRBV6-5; 14 nucleotides align to TRBD2. The CDR3 has 18 residues. Germline V gives CDR1 MNHEY, CDR2 SVGAGI. V gave up 6 bases and J gave up 10 bases; unmatched junction bases: 17. The CDR3 region has the DNA TGTGCCAGCAGCCCCCAATCCATGACTAGCGGGGGGGCCTGGGAGCAGTTCTTC. Its protein is CASSPQSMTSGGAWEQFF.

This clonotype was observed a few times. The chain employs TRBV7-9 and TRBJ1-6, with D perhaps matching TRBD1 (6 bases). The CDR3 runs to 13 residues. The V gene lost 1 base and the J gene lost 10 bases, with 8 bases spanning the gap. CDR1 is SEHNR and CDR2 is FQNEAQ in the germline V gene (reference sequence). The CDR3 protein is CASSLEGESPLHF. The CDR3 nucleotides are TGTGCCAGCAGCTTAGAGGGGGAGTCACCCCTCCACTTT.

The chain links TRBV6-2 or TRBV6-3 to TRBJ2-2; D may be TRBD2 (6 bases). The CDR3 consists of 17 residues. The germline V gene has CDR1 MNHEY and CDR2 SVGEGT. Trimming cost V 5 bases and J 0 bases, with 16 bases left between them. Here the CDR3 DNA reads TGTGCCAGCAGTGGGAGGACAAGCAGTGCGAACACCGGGGAGCTGTTTTTT. Protein: CASSGRTSSANTGELFF.

The chain combines TRBV18 with TRBJ1-5; tentative D call: TRBD1 (5 bases). Trimming left V 2 bases short and J 1 base short, with 9 bases between. Germline CDR1 reads KGHSH; CDR2 reads LQKENI. CDR3 size: 15 residues. The CDR3 DNA follows: TGTGCCAGCTCACCATTCCAGGGAAGCAATCAGCCCCAGCATTTT. Its translation: CASSPFQGSNQPQHF.

For the CDR3, the DNA is TGCAGTGCTAGAGCACCCATAGACTTTATAGCGGGGAGCTCCTACAATGAGCAGTTCTTC. It translates to CSARAPIDFIAGSSYNEQFF. This chain uses TRBV20-1 with TRBJ2-1; 8 bases agree with TRBD2. The junction had 17 bases not matched to a gene; V was cut back by 1 base and J by 0 bases. The CDR3 loop spans 20 amino acids. The germline CDR1 and CDR2 sequences are DFQATT and SNEGSKA (reference sequence).

At least ten counts were recorded for this clonotype. The V call is TRBV15, the J call TRBJ2-3, with D hard to call. This CDR3 has 15 amino acids. The ends were cut back, 0 bases at V and 1 base at J, with 8 bases in the middle. CDR1 is LNHNV, CDR2 YYDKDF, per germline (reference sequence). The CDR3 is CATSRDGPGTDTQYF. CDR3 in DNA: TGTGCCACCAGCAGAGACGGTCCGGGCACAGATACGCAGTATTTT.